These 18 T cell receptor beta chains were all obtained from the same sample, sequenced in a study of CD8+ T cells in alopecia areata. Extracted from the samples, RNA was reverse transcribed into cDNA to serve as the sequencing template. Measured with immunoSEQ multiplex PCR; TCRdb has only the in-frame clones, and not every one. The table records 20,000 to 30,000 clones, approximately 52% of them present only once. Sequencing input: NKG2D-high CD8+ T cells sorted from blood. Receptors were obtained from a human donor with alopecia areata.

The chain employs TRBV9 and TRBJ2-5, with D perhaps matching TRBD1 (6 bases). Trimming cost V 3 bases and J 13 bases, with 16 bases left between them. Germline V gene data show CDR1 as SGDLS and CDR2 as YYNGEE. CDR3 length equals 12 residues. CDR3 nucleotide sequence: TGTGCCAGCAGCGCCTCGACAGGCCCCCCGTACTTC. Translation gives CASSASTGPPYF.

Judged by abundance, this clone is medium-sized. CDR3 coding DNA: TGTGCCAGCAGTCGGGCTAGCGGCTCCGGGGAGCTGTTTTTT. Amino acid sequence: CASSRASGSGELFF. The chain uses TRBV14 and TRBJ2-2, with 7 bases identical to TRBD2. V lost 6 bases, J lost 6 bases, and 7 bases stayed unmatched. CDR1 SGHDN and CDR2 FVKESK come from the germline V gene. The CDR3 is made up of 14 amino acids.

This clone has just a few counts. The V gene is TRBV29-1, the J gene TRBJ2-7; 9 bases map to TRBD1. After removal of 0 bases from V and 6 bases from J, the junction contained 9 bases not matched to a gene. The CDR3 has 15 amino acids. Per the germline V gene, CDR1 is SQVTM and CDR2 is ANQGSEA. The CDR3, as DNA: TGCAGCGTTGAAGAGGTCGGGACAGGGCCTCGCGAGCAGTACTTC. Translation: CSVEEVGTGPREQYF.

The chain joins TRBV7-6 to TRBJ2-7, with D perhaps TRBD2 (5 bases). Germline V gene sequence: CDR1 SGHVS, CDR2 FNYEAQ. Trimming left V 5 bases short and J 6 bases short, with 20 bases between. CDR3 length: 15 residues. The CDR3 bases are TGTGCCAGCAGCGAAAATACGGGGTCGGGAAGCGAGCAGTACTTC. Translated, it gives CASSENTGSGSEQYF.

This chain joins TRBV11-3 and TRBJ2-5; the match to TRBD2 covers 8 bases. The CDR3 is 16 residues long. Trimming took 3 bases from V and 9 from J; bases not matched to a gene: 15. Germline V lookup: CDR1 SGHNT, CDR2 YENEEA. DNA of the CDR3: TGTGCCAGCAGCTTCCCCCGGGGGGGAACGGTCCGTCCCCAGTACTTC. As protein: CASSFPRGGTVRPQYF.

This clone was seen only once. The chain has TRBV28 and TRBJ2-5, with 11 bases fitting TRBD2. V trimming: 4 bases; J trimming: 3 bases; junction bases outside the gene matches: 4. Germline CDR1 is MDHEN and CDR2 is SYDVKM. The CDR3 has 15 residues. The CDR3 DNA sequence: TGTGCCAGCAGTTCCCTGACTAGCGGGAAAGAGACCCAGTACTTC. Protein product: CASSSLTSGKETQYF.

This clone qualifies as large. The rearrangement joins TRBV5-5 to TRBJ2-5, with TRBD2 identical over 9 bases. J was trimmed by 0 bases and V by 0 bases; bases with no gene match: 9. The germline V gene encodes CDR1 SGHKS and CDR2 YYEKEE (reference sequence). The CDR3 has 18 amino acids. CDR3 nucleotides: TGTGCCAGCAGCTTGGCCCAAGGACTAGCGAGATACCAAGAGACCCAGTACTTC. Its protein is CASSLAQGLARYQETQYF.

This chain uses TRBV27 with TRBJ2-1, with D unresolved. CDR1 is MNHEY and CDR2 is SMNVEV in the germline V gene (reference sequence). Trimming left V 3 bases short and J 5 bases short, with 17 bases between. This CDR3 is built from 16 residues. The CDR3 sequence: CASSFFSPGEDNEQFF. The CDR3 region has the DNA TGTGCCAGCAGTTTCTTCTCTCCGGGTGAGGACAATGAGCAGTTCTTC.

This clone was recorded a few times. The rearrangement links TRBV6-6 to TRBJ2-3; perhaps TRBD2 as D (6 bases). The CDR3 loop spans 15 amino acids. The V gene's germline CDR1 is MNHNY and CDR2 SVGAGI (reference sequence). With 7 bases removed from V and 3 bases from J, the gap between germline ends came to 17 bases. The CDR3 region has the DNA TGTGCCAGCATGCTGGGACTCACTTTGACAGATACGCAGTATTTT. It translates to CASMLGLTLTDTQYF.

This clone was counted only a few times. The J gene is TRBJ2-5, the V gene TRBV29-1; D remains ambiguous. This CDR3 region has 10 residues. CDR1 and CDR2 (germline): SQVTM, ANQGSEA. V lost 6 bases and J 4 bases, leaving 6 bases between the germline ends. This CDR3 reads CSVRGETQYF. The CDR3 coding sequence is TGCAGCGTCCGCGGAGAGACCCAGTACTTC.

The rearrangement links TRBV6-5 to TRBJ2-7, with D tentatively TRBD1 or TRBD2 (5 bases each). Trimming cost V 0 bases and J 6 bases, with 18 bases left between them. Germline CDR1 MNHEY, CDR2 SVGAGI. The CDR3 is made up of 16 amino acids. The DNA of the CDR3 is TGTGCCAGCAGTTACTCCACGTTTCGAGGGACGGGCGAGCAGTACTTC. Translated: CASSYSTFRGTGEQYF.

The chain joins TRBV28 to TRBJ2-7, with 10 bases identical to TRBD2. Germline V gives CDR1 MDHEN, CDR2 SYDVKM. The V gene end was trimmed by 8 bases and the J gene end by 2 bases; junction bases not matched to a gene: 3. The length of the CDR3 is 13 residues. The CDR3 sequence: CASGTSEPYEQYF. The DNA for the CDR3 is TGTGCCAGCGGGACTAGCGAGCCCTACGAGCAGTACTTC.

The V gene is TRBV14, the J gene TRBJ1-2, with a tentative D call TRBD1 (5 bases). CDR1 and CDR2 from the germline V gene are SGHDN and FVKESK. V gave up 0 bases and J gave up 4 bases, with 9 bases separating them. This CDR3 contains 14 residues. CDR3 nucleotides: TGTGCCAGCAGCCAAGATTGGGGGTTCTATGGCTACACCTTC. This gives the protein CASSQDWGFYGYTF.

V and J are TRBV5-1 and TRBJ2-7; D not resolved. Germline V gene data show CDR1 as SGHRS and CDR2 as YFSETQ. V was clipped by 1 base and J by 3 bases, with 5 bases between them. This CDR3 spans 12 amino acids. The CDR3 is CASSLQGYEQYF. CDR3 bases: TGCGCCAGCAGCTTGCAAGGCTACGAGCAGTACTTC.

This clone is a singleton in its sample. V and J are TRBV28 and TRBJ2-1; 8 bases align to TRBD2. The CDR3 contains 17 residues. V lost 7 bases and J lost 1; bases outside the gene matches: 12. The germline CDR1 and CDR2 sequences are MDHEN and SYDVKM. CDR3 protein: CASKPGLGFTSYNEQFF. The CDR3 coding sequence is TGTGCCAGCAAACCGGGACTAGGTTTTACTTCCTACAATGAGCAGTTCTTC. Filled out from reference TRBV28 and TRBJ2-1, the complete variable domain reads DVKVTQSSRYLVKRTGEKVFLECVQDMDHENMFWYRQDPGLGLRLIYFSYDVKMKEKGDIPEGYSVSREKKERFSLILESASTNQTSMYLCASKPGLGFTSYNEQFFGPGTRLTVL.

This sequence joins TRBV28 and TRBJ1-5; the D is unclear. Germline CDR1 and CDR2: MDHEN and SYDVKM. The CDR3 covers 15 residues. V dropped 3 bases and J dropped 1 base, with 10 bases sitting between them. The CDR3 region has the DNA TGTGCCAGCAGTTTTCTCCTCTCCAGCAATCAGCCCCAGCATTTT. It specifies CASSFLLSSNQPQHF.

This clone showed up just a few times. At one end the junction does not follow the germline gene, possibly because of a read error. V gene TRBV4-1 combines with J gene TRBJ2-3; TRBD2 agrees at 10 bases. Looked up from germline, CDR1 is MGHRA and CDR2 is YSYEKL. This CDR3 is built from 18 residues. The CDR3 bases are TGCGCCAGCATCCAAGACCTAACTAGCGGGATTTTTTCAGATACGCAGTATTTT. Protein: CASIQDLTSGIFSDTQYF.

The rearrangement uses TRBV7-2 and TRBJ2-6; D is unclear. The CDR3 is 17 amino acids. CDR1 is SGHTA and CDR2 is FQGNSA in the germline V gene. With 4 bases removed from V and 0 bases from J, the gap between germline ends came to 13 bases. The CDR3 is CASSSARTDSGANVLTF. The CDR3 nucleotides are TGTGCCAGCAGCTCTGCCAGGACGGACTCTGGGGCCAACGTCCTGACTTTC.